The 14 T cell receptor beta chains below were found in one sample sequenced in a study of T cells in Graves' hyperthyroidism and ophthalmopathy. RNA transcripts gave rise to amplified TCR beta CDR3 regions. The HTBI primer set was used in a first-round RT-PCR of the TCR CDR3. TCRdb reanalysed the multiplex PCR reads using MiXCR and keeps one entry per CDR3 protein. The sample has roughly 170,000 distinct CDR3 sequences, approximately 15% seen once. The specimen was blood. These TCRs come from a woman aged 50 to 60 with Graves' hyperthyroidism.

This clonotype was observed many times. The rearrangement links TRBV29-1 to TRBJ2-7; 14 positions agree with TRBD2. After removal of 4 bases from V and 3 bases from J, the junction contained 2 bases not matched to a gene. This CDR3 comprises 14 residues. Germline V gene lookup returns CDR1 SQVTM and CDR2 ANQGSEA. The CDR3 nucleotides read TGCAGCGTTGGGACTAGCGGGGGGAACTACGAGCAGTACTTC. Translated: CSVGTSGGNYEQYF.

At least ten counts were recorded for this clonotype. This chain uses TRBV27 with TRBJ1-1; D gene ambiguous. This CDR3 comprises 15 residues. Trimming cost V 0 bases and J 5 bases, with 13 bases left between them. Germline CDR1 and CDR2: MNHEY and SMNVEV (reference sequence). This CDR3 is CASSLSYRQFTEAFF. CDR3 coding DNA: TGTGCCAGCAGTTTATCGTATAGGCAGTTTACTGAAGCTTTCTTT.

This clonotype has at least ten counts. The gene calls are TRBV18 and TRBJ1-1; no clear D gene. This CDR3 has 14 residues. The V and J ends lost 3 bases and 0 bases respectively, with 8 bases between them. Per the germline V gene, CDR1 is KGHSH and CDR2 is LQKENI. This chain's CDR3 is CASSPRHLNTEAFF. The CDR3 bases are TGTGCCAGCTCACCGCGGCACCTGAACACTGAAGCTTTCTTT.

This clonotype was seen a few times. The CDR3 DNA follows: TGTGCCAGCAGTTACTCGGGACGGTTCACTGCTTCTGGAAACACCATATATTTT. Translated: CASSYSGRFTASGNTIYF. V and J are TRBV6-2 or TRBV6-3 and TRBJ1-3, with D perhaps matching TRBD1 (5 bases). V was cut by 0 bases and J by 1 base, with 16 bases left in between. The CDR3 spans 18 residues. CDR1 is MNHEY, CDR2 SVGEGT, per germline.

The sample holds many counts of this clonotype. This chain uses TRBV6-1 with TRBJ1-5; D is undetermined. Trimming shortened V by 7 bases and J by 4 bases, and 11 bases separated the two germline ends. CDR1 and CDR2 from the germline V gene are MNHNS and SASEGT. The CDR3 runs to 13 residues. CDR3 nucleotide sequence: TGTGCCAGCACCCAACCCTATAATCAGCCCCAGCATTTT. As protein: CASTQPYNQPQHF.

This clonotype was counted ten times or more. V gene TRBV7-6 combines with J gene TRBJ2-7, with 8 bases lining up with TRBD2. The CDR3 has 15 residues. The junction had 11 bases not matched to a gene; V was cut back by 8 bases and J by 2 bases. Germline V lookup: CDR1 SGHVS, CDR2 FNYEAQ. CDR3 in DNA: TGTGCCAGCTCCCCAACGGGGGGGCCGCCCTACGAGCAGTACTTC. Protein sequence: CASSPTGGPPYEQYF.

At least ten counts were recorded for this clonotype. V gene TRBV20-1 combines with J gene TRBJ2-2; D is ambiguous. CDR1 and CDR2 from the germline V gene are DFQATT and SNEGSKA (reference sequence). CDR3 length equals 14 residues. V was cut by 1 base and J by 1 base, with 7 bases left in between. The CDR3 coding sequence is TGCAGTGCTAGAGGGGCGAGGAACACCGGGGAGCTGTTTTTT. Translated, it gives CSARGARNTGELFF.

This clonotype was seen many times. This sequence joins TRBV24-1 and TRBJ2-2, with 9 bases aligning to TRBD1. Losses at the gene ends were 3 bases for V and 3 bases for J; bases not matched to a gene: 4. Germline values: CDR1 KGHDR, CDR2 SFDVKD. CDR3 size: 16 residues. DNA for the CDR3: TGTGCCACCAGTGATCCGGGACAGGGCTACACCGGGGAGCTGTTTTTT. Its protein product is CATSDPGQGYTGELFF.

This clonotype was counted many times. This chain links TRBV20-1 with TRBJ1-1; TRBD1 aligns across 7 bases. From germline, CDR1 is DFQATT and CDR2 SNEGSKA (reference sequence). The CDR3 extends over 11 amino acids. With 6 bases clipped from V and 11 bases from J, the junction kept 9 bases outside the gene matches. The CDR3 sequence: CSASPDRDAFF. The CDR3 coding sequence is TGCAGTGCCAGCCCCGACAGGGACGCTTTCTTT.

In its sample, this clonotype was seen many times. The J gene is TRBJ1-6, the V gene TRBV20-1; the D gene is possibly TRBD1 (6 bases). CDR1 and CDR2 (germline): DFQATT, SNEGSKA (reference sequence). V shed 4 bases and J shed 8 bases, with 9 bases lying between them. The length of the CDR3 is 12 residues. This CDR3 is CSATGDDSPLHF. CDR3 in DNA: TGCAGTGCTACAGGGGACGATTCACCCCTCCACTTT.

This clonotype has a count of ten or more. V and J are TRBV7-2 and TRBJ1-1, with D uncertain. Germline loops: CDR1 SGHTA, CDR2 FQGNSA. This CDR3 spans 14 amino acids. Trimming removed 5 bases from V and 0 bases from J, with 10 bases in between. CDR3 bases: TGTGCCAGCAGCCGCCAGTGGGTGAACACTGAAGCTTTCTTT. It specifies CASSRQWVNTEAFF.

This clonotype appeared a few times. One base away lies a much larger clone, so this may be a sequencing read error. The rearrangement joins TRBV19 to TRBJ1-1; tentatively, D is TRBD1 (5 bases). This CDR3 is 12 amino acids long. Deletions cut 3 bases from V and 10 bases from J, with 12 bases between. The V gene's germline CDR1 is LNHDA and CDR2 SQIVND (reference sequence). This CDR3 reads CASSMGGFGAFF. Here the CDR3 DNA reads TGTGCCAGTAGTATGGGGGGGTTCGGAGCTTTCTTT. Based on the CDR3 plus reference TRBV19 and TRBJ1-1, the full variable domain is DGGITQSPKYLFRKEGQNVTLSCEQNLNHDAMYWYRQDPGQGLRLIYYSQIVNDFQKGDIAEGYSVSREKKESFPLTVTSAQKNPTAFYLCASSMGGFGAFFGQGTRLTVV.

CDR3 protein: CASSYSDSNTEAFF. CDR3 nucleotides: TGTGCCAGCAGTTACTCGGACAGTAACACTGAAGCTTTCTTT. The V gene is TRBV6-6, the J gene TRBJ1-1, with TRBD1 as a possible D gene (6 bases). The CDR3 extends over 14 amino acids. V lost 0 bases, J lost 2 bases, and 7 bases lay in between. Looked up from germline, CDR1 is MNHNY and CDR2 is SVGAGI (reference sequence).

V is TRBV4-3 and J is TRBJ1-2; no clear D gene. Germline CDR1 and CDR2: LGHNA and YSLEER. This CDR3 has 16 amino acids. V lost 1 base and J 8 bases, leaving 20 bases between the germline ends. CDR3 sequence (DNA): TGCGCCAGCAGCCAAGGAGCTGCTAACTATGCCGGGGGCTACACCTTC. This encodes CASSQGAANYAGGYTF.